This TCR beta chain was retrieved from a study of human T cells and chemical hapten exposure. Time point given: patch test 1, 2 weeks after DPC sensitization. The treatment denotes: therapeutic diphenylcyclopropenone sensitization with weekly scalp DPC. In this sample, this clonotype turned up many times. TCRdb used MiXCR to reprocess the RACE reads, holding one entry per CDR3 protein. The sample holds roughly 180,000 distinct CDR3 sequences; about 20% are singletons and the top ten take about 6.7%. This TCR derives from a woman aged 50 to 60 with alopecia areata. Some clones in this sample may be carry-over from other donors' samples. The material was whole blood, obtained in connection with sensitization to the hapten diphenylcyclopropenone (DPC).

CDR3 DNA sequence: TGTGCCAGCAGCTCCTGGACATCAGGCTACGAGCAGTACTTC. This sequence encodes CASSSWTSGYEQYF. The V gene is TRBV5-6, the J gene TRBJ2-7; the D gene is possibly TRBD1 (5 bases). V was cut by 3 bases and J by 3 bases, with 13 bases left in between. Per germline, CDR1 SGHDT and CDR2 YYEEEE. The CDR3 extends over 14 amino acids.